Shown below are 15 T cell receptor beta chains from a single sample sequenced in a study of cytomegalovirus exposure and HLA in healthy donors. The PCR made use of 60 Vbeta and 13 Jbeta primers. Libraries were prepared by immunoSEQ multiplex PCR; TCRdb keeps only in-frame clonotypes and omits some of them. The sample lists 200,000 or so clones; 82% were seen once. The sample comprised PBMCs. The source is a woman aged 18-30 years in good health and CMV-seronegative.

This rearrangement joins TRBV19 to TRBJ1-1; D may be TRBD1 (6 bases). CDR1 is LNHDA, CDR2 SQIVND, per germline (reference sequence). V lost 9 bases and J lost 2, with 16 bases in between. The CDR3 is made up of 14 amino acids. This CDR3 reads CASNFRGFNTEAFF. For the CDR3, the DNA is TGTGCCAGCAATTTCAGGGGATTTAACACTGAAGCTTTCTTT.

In nucleotides, the CDR3 is TGTGCCAGCAGCCAAGATCTTCTAGCGGGTTACTACGAGCAGTACTTC. It is translated as CASSQDLLAGYYEQYF. The rearrangement uses TRBV14 and TRBJ2-7; 8 nucleotides line up with TRBD2. The germline gives CDR1 SGHDN, CDR2 FVKESK. The CDR3 has 16 residues. V trimming: 0 bases; J trimming: 3 bases; junction bases outside the gene matches: 7.

This clone was observed a few times. The gene calls are TRBV19 and TRBJ1-5; no reliable D call. This CDR3 comprises 15 residues. Germline V gives CDR1 LNHDA, CDR2 SQIVND (reference sequence). V lost 5 bases and J 1 base, leaving 12 bases between the germline ends. Here the CDR3 DNA reads TGTGCCAGTAGTTTTCGATCCGGGAGCAATCAGCCCCAGCATTTT. This sequence encodes CASSFRSGSNQPQHF.

V is TRBV6-5 and J is TRBJ2-5, with TRBD2 identical over 12 bases. The J call may be incorrect, as the DNA end agrees better with TRBJ2-7. Germline CDR1 reads MNHEY; CDR2 reads SVGAGI. This CDR3 comprises 15 residues. CDR3 in DNA: TGTGCCAGCAGTAAGACTAGCGGGGGCAGCTACGAGCAGTACTTC. Protein: CASSKTSGGSYEQYF.

The V and J genes are TRBV6-5 and TRBJ2-5; TRBD2 matches at 13 bases. This CDR3 has 14 amino acids. In germline, CDR1 is MNHEY, CDR2 SVGAGI. After removal of 10 bases from V and 5 bases from J, the junction contained 7 bases not matched to a gene. CDR3 loop: CATQGTSGIETQYF. The CDR3 DNA is TGTGCCACCCAGGGGACTAGCGGGATCGAGACCCAGTACTTC.

The chain combines TRBV5-6 with TRBJ1-6, with TRBD1 identical over 11 bases. V dropped 6 bases and J dropped 7; count of bases not matched to a gene: 12. Germline CDR1 reads SGHDT; CDR2 reads YYEEEE. CDR3 length equals 17 residues. In DNA, the CDR3 is TGTGCCAGCACCTACCTACCGGGACAGGGGGGGAATTCACCCCTCCACTTT. This translates into CASTYLPGQGGNSPLHF.

V is TRBV6-1 and J is TRBJ1-1; 9 bases fit TRBD1. This CDR3 comprises 14 residues. Germline loops: CDR1 MNHNS, CDR2 SASEGT. The V gene end was trimmed by 5 bases and the J gene end by 4 bases; junction bases not matched to a gene: 5. The CDR3 region is CASSLQGARTEAFF. The CDR3 DNA sequence: TGTGCCAGCAGTTTACAGGGGGCGCGCACTGAAGCTTTCTTT.

This clone was detected only a few times. The chain has TRBV19 and TRBJ1-5; 11 nucleotides agree with TRBD1. CDR1 and CDR2 (germline): LNHDA, SQIVND (reference sequence). The CDR3 totals 16 residues. V lost 5 bases to trimming and J lost 13 bases; unmatched junction nucleotides: 16. The CDR3 coding sequence is TGTGCCAGTAGTCCACGGACAGGGGGCTCAGGTACGCCTCAGCATTTT. Protein sequence: CASSPRTGGSGTPQHF.

The chain has TRBV21-1 and TRBJ2-5; the DNA was not used to check the table's D call, TRBD2. TRBV21-1 is reported as a pseudogene. The CDR3 has 16 residues. CDR3 nucleotides: TGTGCCAGCAGCAGGACTAGTAGCGGGGACCAAGAGACCCAGTACTTC. Its translation is CASSRTSSGDQETQYF.

The chain has TRBV18 and TRBJ2-7; D is perhaps TRBD2 (5 bases). Germline assignment: CDR1 KGHSH and CDR2 LQKENI. The V and J ends lost 4 bases and 3 bases respectively, with 13 bases between them. The CDR3 totals 14 residues. The CDR3 DNA sequence: TGTGCCAGCTCACTAAACTGGGGAGACTACGAGCAGTACTTC. Amino acids: CASSLNWGDYEQYF.

The gene calls are TRBV6-1 and TRBJ2-3; perhaps TRBD1 as D (5 bases). The germline CDR1 and CDR2 sequences are MNHNS and SASEGT. V was clipped by 8 bases and J by 2 bases, with 14 bases between them. The CDR3 covers 14 residues. The CDR3 protein is CASGQGYFTDTQYF. The CDR3 DNA reads as TGTGCCAGCGGCCAGGGATATTTCACAGATACGCAGTATTTT.

This sequence joins TRBV2 and TRBJ2-5; 8 bases agree with TRBD2. The CDR3 covers 13 residues. The V and J ends lost 7 bases and 4 bases, in that order; junction bases with no gene match: 5. In germline, CDR1 is SNHLY, CDR2 FYNNEI. CDR3 amino acids: CASTGGGLETQYF. The CDR3, as DNA: TGTGCCAGCACCGGGGGGGGGTTAGAGACCCAGTACTTC.

As to this clone: Other DNA sequences in the same sample also yield this CDR3. The rearrangement links TRBV27 to TRBJ2-2, with D perhaps matching TRBD2 (6 bases). V was shortened by 3 bases and J by 5 bases, with 7 bases between the two germline ends. From germline, CDR1 is MNHEY and CDR2 SMNVEV (reference sequence). The CDR3 loop spans 13 amino acids. The CDR3 sequence is CASSFAGTGELFF. DNA of the CDR3: TGTGCCAGCAGTTTTGCGGGAACCGGGGAGCTGTTTTTT.

The table lists this clone with a few counts. The chain employs TRBV18 and TRBJ2-5, with 9 bases fitting TRBD1. The CDR3 is 16 residues long. After removal of 3 bases from V and 6 bases from J, the junction contained 11 bases not matched to a gene. The germline gives CDR1 KGHSH, CDR2 LQKENI. The CDR3 spells CASSPRLTGGPQTQYF. CDR3 coding DNA: TGTGCCAGCTCACCCCGTCTCACAGGGGGCCCGCAGACCCAGTACTTC.

The J gene is TRBJ2-1, the V gene TRBV7-2; tentative D call: TRBD1 (6 bases). The CDR3 is 15 residues long. The germline V and J ends were trimmed by 0 bases and 3 bases, with 9 bases remaining between them. Germline loops: CDR1 SGHTA, CDR2 FQGNSA. The CDR3 bases are TGTGCCAGCAGCTTAGCCCTGGACAGCTACAATGAGCAGTTCTTC. Amino acids: CASSLALDSYNEQFF.